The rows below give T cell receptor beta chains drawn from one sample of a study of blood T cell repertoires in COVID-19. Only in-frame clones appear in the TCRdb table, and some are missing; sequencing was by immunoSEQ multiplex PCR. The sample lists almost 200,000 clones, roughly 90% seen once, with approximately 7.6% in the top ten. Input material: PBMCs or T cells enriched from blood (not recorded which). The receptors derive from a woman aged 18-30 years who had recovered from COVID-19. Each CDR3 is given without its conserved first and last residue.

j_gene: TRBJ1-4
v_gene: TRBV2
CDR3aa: ASSIGLTTEKLF

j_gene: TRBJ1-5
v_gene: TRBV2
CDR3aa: ASRDRGMEPQH

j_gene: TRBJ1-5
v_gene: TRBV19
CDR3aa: ATTDRVNDPQH

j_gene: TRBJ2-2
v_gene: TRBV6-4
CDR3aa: ASSDSAGGHTGELF

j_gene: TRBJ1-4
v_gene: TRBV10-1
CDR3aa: ASSAAESNEKLF

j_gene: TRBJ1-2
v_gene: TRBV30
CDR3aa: AWSVQTGGMGYT

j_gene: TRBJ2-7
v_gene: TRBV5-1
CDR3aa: ASHEGNEQY

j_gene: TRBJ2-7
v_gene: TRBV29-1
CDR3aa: SGSGASSYEQY

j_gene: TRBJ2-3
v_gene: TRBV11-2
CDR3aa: ASSLGLAGGDTQY

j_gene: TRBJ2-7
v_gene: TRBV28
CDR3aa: ASSLQGLTYEQY

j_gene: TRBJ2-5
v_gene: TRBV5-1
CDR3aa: ASGTGTGMTETQY

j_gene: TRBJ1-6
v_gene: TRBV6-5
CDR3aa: ASSRRDSSNSPLH

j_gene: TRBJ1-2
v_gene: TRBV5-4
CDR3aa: ASSLPAGYGYT

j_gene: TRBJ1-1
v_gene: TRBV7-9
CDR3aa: ASSFDRGLEAF

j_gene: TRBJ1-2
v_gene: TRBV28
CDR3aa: ASSSWTGTEHYGYT

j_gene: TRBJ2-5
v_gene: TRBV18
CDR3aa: ASSPWTQGNRGGRETQY

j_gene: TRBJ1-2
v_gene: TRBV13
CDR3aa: ASSLKSPARDIYGYT

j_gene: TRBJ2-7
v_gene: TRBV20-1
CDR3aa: SARDRASYEQY

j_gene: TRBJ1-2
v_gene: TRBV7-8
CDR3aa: ASSLGQGRANYGYT

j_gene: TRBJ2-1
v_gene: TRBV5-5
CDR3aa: ASSRYTSLTNEQF

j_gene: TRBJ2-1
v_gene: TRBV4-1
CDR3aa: ASSQGTGYNEQF

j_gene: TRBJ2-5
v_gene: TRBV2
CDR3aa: ASSEPTSGGRETQY

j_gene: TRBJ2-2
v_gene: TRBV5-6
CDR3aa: ASWPGLVYTGELF

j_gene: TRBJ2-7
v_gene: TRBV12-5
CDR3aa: ASGLAPPSGDSYEQY

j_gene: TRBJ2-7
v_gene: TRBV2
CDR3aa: ASTKQTGYEQY

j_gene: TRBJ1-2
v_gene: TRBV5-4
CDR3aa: ASSLAANYGYT

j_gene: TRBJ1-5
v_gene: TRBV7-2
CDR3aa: ASSLEVRSNQPQH

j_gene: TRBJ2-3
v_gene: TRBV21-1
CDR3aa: ASSKDRSGTVTDTQY

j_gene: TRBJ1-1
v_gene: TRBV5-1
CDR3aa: ASSLDRQGTEAF

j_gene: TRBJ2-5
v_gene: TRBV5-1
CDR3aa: ASSFQGETQY

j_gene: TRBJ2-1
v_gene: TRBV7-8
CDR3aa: ASSLGSADEQF

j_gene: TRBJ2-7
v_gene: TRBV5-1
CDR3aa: ASSSAYEQY

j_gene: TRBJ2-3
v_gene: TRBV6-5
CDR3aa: ASSRDSFLGDTQY

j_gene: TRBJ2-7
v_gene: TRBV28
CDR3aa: ASSLWGTGSYEQY

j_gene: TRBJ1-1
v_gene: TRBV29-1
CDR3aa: SVNRANTEAF

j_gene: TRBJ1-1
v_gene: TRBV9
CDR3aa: ASSALQGTIMNTEAF

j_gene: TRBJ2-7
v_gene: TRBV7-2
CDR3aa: ASSLTGGLSYEQY

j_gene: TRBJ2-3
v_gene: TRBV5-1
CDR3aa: ASSLERRGPTDTQY

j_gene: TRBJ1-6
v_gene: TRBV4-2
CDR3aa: ASTRGGDSSPLH

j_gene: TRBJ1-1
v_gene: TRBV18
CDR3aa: ASSPSTGAADAF

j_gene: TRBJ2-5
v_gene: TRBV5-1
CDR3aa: ASSLWTSGGQTQY

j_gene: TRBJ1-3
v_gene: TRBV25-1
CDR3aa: ASSEYGATGGRGTIY